This TCR beta chain stems from a study of shared clonotypes between healthy human individuals. Across the study: Every donor yielded three CD4 naive, three CD4 memory, two CD8 naive and one CD8 memory plate.

Each donor was a Caucasian adult residing in Nashville, Tennessee. This CDR3 contains 15 residues. Germline V gene data show CDR1 as MNHEY and CDR2 as SMNVEV (reference sequence). Trimming shortened V by 2 bases and J by 2 bases, and 10 bases separated the two germline ends. Sequencing used immunoSEQ multiplex PCR; TCRdb keeps in-frame clones, though not all of them. Among about 2.3 million clones, roughly 92% were seen once, and the ten largest hold 0.3% to 0.4%. V and J are TRBV27 and TRBJ2-1, with no clear D. The source is a young man in good health. Some clones in this sample may be carry-over from other donors' samples. Input material: naive CD4+ T cells from PBMCs. Subset reported: CD45RA+ positively selected. CDR3 amino acids: CASSLVSLPYNEQFF. The CDR3 DNA follows: TGTGCCAGCAGTTTAGTCAGTCTGCCCTACAATGAGCAGTTCTTC.